Here is one T cell receptor (beta chain) with its context. The antigen remains unidentified. This record comes from a study of cytomegalovirus exposure and HLA in healthy donors. Findings of the study overall: A later analysis, which compared TCR beta chains of equal frequency, found the HLA-associated ones more clonally expanded. It was assumed in the presence/absence analyses that sequencing depth was roughly uniform across donors. 87-base-pair reads could not separate some V segments, including TRBV6-2 and TRBV6-3.

Primers: 60 Vbeta forward and 13 Jbeta reverse. Original analysis: Later analysis identified approximately 80 million unique TCR beta chains, approximately 11 million shared. Profiling relied on immunoSEQ multiplex PCR, and the TCRdb table lists in-frame clones only, not all of them. V and J calls and clone size are those listed in that table; D and trimming were worked out from the DNA. This table holds 250,000 to 350,000 clones, just over 85% found once. The J segment lost 5 bases and the V segment lost 2 bases, leaving 6 bases of the junction unmatched. The CDR3 is 16 amino acids. Germline V gene data show CDR1 as SGHRS and CDR2 as YFSETQ.

Specimen: PBMCs. This chain joins TRBV5-1 and TRBJ2-2; 10 bases map to TRBD2. This sequence was found in a man in his forties in good health and CMV-seropositive. In DNA, the CDR3 is TGCGCCAGCAGCTTCTCCGGGACTAGCGATACCGGGGAGCTGTTTTTT. Encoded protein: CASSFSGTSDTGELFF.